In this sample, the clone carrying this T cell receptor beta chain turned up once. This sample is drawn from a study of cytomegalovirus exposure and HLA in healthy donors. The PCR made use of 60 Vbeta and 13 Jbeta primers. The method was immunoSEQ multiplex PCR; TCRdb's version includes in-frame clones alone and lacks a portion of them. The table includes about 160,000 clones, 75% to 90% detected once. This TCR came from a girl aged 2-10 years in good health and CMV-seropositive. The sample taken for sequencing was PBMCs.

This CDR3 reads CASSYSSLAEETQYF. The DNA for the CDR3 is TGTGCCAGCAGTTACTCGTCCTTGGCCGAAGAGACCCAGTACTTC. The chain has TRBV6-6 and TRBJ2-5, with D unresolved. CDR1 is MNHNY and CDR2 is SVGAGI in the germline V gene (reference sequence). The CDR3 runs to 15 residues. V was clipped by 0 bases and J by 3 bases, with 11 bases between them.